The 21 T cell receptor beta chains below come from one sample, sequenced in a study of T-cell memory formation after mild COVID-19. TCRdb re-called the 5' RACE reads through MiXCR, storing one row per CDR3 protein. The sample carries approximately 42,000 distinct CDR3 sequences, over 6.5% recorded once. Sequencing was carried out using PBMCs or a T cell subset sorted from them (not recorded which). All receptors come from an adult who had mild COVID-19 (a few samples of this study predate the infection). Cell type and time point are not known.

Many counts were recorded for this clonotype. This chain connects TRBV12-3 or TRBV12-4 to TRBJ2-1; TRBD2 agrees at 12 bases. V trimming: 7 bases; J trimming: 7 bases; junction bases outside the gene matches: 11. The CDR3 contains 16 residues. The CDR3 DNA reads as TGTGCCAGCACCCCGATGCTAGCGGGAGGGAATAATGAGCAGTTCTTC. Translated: CASTPMLAGGNNEQFF.

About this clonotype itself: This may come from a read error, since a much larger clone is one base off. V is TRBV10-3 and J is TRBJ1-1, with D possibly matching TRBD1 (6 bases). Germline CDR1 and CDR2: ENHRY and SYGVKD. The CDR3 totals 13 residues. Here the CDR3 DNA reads TGTGCCATCAGGGACAGTATGAACACTGAAGCTTTATTT. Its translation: CAIRDSMNTEALF.

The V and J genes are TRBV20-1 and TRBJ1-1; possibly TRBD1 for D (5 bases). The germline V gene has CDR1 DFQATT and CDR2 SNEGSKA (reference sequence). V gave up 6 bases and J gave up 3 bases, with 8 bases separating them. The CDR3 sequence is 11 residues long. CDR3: CSAGGYTEAFF. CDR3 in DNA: TGCAGTGCGGGGGGGTACACTGAAGCTTTCTTT.

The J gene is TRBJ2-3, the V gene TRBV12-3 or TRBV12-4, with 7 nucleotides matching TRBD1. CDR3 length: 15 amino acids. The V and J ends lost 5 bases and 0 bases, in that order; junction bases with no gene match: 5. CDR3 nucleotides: TGTGCCAGCAGTCCGACAGGGTTGAGCACAGATACGCAGTATTTT. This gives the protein CASSPTGLSTDTQYF.

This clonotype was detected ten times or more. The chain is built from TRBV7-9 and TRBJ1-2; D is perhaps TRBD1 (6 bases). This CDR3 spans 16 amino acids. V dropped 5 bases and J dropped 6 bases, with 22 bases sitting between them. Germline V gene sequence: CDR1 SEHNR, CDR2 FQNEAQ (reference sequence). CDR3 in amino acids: CASSHLGRGAADGYTF. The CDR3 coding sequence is TGTGCCAGCAGCCACCTAGGGAGGGGGGCAGCGGATGGCTACACCTTC. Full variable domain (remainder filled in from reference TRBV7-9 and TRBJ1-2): DTGVSQNPRHKITKRGQNVTFRCDPISEHNRLYWYRQTLGQGPEFLTYFQNEAQLEKSRLLSDRFSAERPKGSFSTLEIQRTEQGDSAMYLCASSHLGRGAADGYTFGSGTRLTVV.

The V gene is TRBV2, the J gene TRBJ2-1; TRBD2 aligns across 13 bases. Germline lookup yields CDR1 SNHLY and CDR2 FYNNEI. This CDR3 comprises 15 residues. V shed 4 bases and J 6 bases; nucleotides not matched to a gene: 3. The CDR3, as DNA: TGTGCCAGCAGTGGGACTAGCGGGAGTGGCAATGAGCAGTTCTTC. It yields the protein CASSGTSGSGNEQFF.

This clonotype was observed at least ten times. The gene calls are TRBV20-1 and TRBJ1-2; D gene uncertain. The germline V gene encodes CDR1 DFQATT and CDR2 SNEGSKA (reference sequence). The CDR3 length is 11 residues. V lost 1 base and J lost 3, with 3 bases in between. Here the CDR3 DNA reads TGCAGTGCTAGAGGCGACTATGGCTACACCTTC. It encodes CSARGDYGYTF.

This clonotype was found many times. The CDR3 coding sequence is TGCGCCAGCAGTAGTCGGGGAAGTGACACTGAAGCTTTCTTT. This sequence encodes CASSSRGSDTEAFF. The chain uses TRBV5-1 and TRBJ1-1; unclear D gene. There are 14 residues in the CDR3. V lost 5 bases and J 3 bases, leaving 14 bases between the germline ends. The germline gives CDR1 SGHRS, CDR2 YFSETQ.

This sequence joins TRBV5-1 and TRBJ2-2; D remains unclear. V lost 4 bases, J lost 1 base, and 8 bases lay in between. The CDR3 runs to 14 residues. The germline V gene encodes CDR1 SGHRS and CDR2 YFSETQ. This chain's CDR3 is CASSPGMNTGELFF. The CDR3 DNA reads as TGCGCCAGCAGCCCAGGAATGAACACCGGGGAGCTGTTTTTT. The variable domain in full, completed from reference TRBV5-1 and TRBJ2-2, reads KAGVTQTPRYLIKTRGQQVTLSCSPISGHRSVSWYQQTPGQGLQFLFEYFSETQRNKGNFPGRFSGRQFSNSRSEMNVSTLELGDSALYLCASSPGMNTGELFFGEGSRLTVL.

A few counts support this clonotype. The CDR3 coding sequence is TGTGCCAGCAGCCAAGTTCAGAGCTCTGGGGCCAACGTCCTGACTTTC. This sequence encodes CASSQVQSSGANVLTF. The rearrangement joins TRBV4-2 to TRBJ2-6; D uncertain. CDR3 size: 16 residues. From germline, CDR1 is LGHNA and CDR2 YNFKEQ. Trimming removed 1 base from V and 0 bases from J, with 7 bases in between.

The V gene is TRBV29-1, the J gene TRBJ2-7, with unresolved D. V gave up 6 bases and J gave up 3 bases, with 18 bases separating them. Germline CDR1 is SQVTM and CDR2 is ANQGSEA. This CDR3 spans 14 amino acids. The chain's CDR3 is CSVVDVAKVYEQYF. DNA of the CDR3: TGCAGCGTGGTCGACGTAGCCAAAGTCTACGAGCAGTACTTC.

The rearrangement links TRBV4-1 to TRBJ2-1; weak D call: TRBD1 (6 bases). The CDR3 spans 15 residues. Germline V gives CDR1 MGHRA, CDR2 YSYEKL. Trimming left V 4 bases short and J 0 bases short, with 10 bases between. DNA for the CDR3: TGCGCCAGCAGCCCTGGGACAAGCTCCTACAATGAGCAGTTCTTC. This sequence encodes CASSPGTSSYNEQFF.

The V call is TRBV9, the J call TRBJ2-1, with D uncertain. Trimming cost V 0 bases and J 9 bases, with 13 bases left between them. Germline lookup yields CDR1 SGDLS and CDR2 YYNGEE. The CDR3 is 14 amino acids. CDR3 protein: CASSVGPAAFEQFF. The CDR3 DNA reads TGTGCCAGCAGCGTAGGGCCAGCAGCCTTTGAGCAGTTCTTC.

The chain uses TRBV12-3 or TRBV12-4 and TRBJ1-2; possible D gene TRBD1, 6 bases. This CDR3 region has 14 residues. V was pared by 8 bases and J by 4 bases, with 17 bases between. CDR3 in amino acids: CASRTAGASYGYTF. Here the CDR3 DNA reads TGTGCCAGCCGGACCGCAGGGGCGAGCTATGGCTACACCTTC.

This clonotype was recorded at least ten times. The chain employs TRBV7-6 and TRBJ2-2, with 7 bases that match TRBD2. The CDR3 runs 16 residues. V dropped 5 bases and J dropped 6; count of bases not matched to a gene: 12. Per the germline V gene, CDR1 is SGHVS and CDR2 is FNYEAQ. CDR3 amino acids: CASSPRGGIMAGELFF. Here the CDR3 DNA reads TGTGCCAGCAGCCCCCGGGGAGGGATAATGGCCGGGGAGCTGTTTTTT.

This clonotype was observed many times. CDR3 bases: TGTGCCAGCAGCTTAAGTCGGACGAGTCCTTACAATGAGCAGTTCTTC. Protein sequence: CASSLSRTSPYNEQFF. The chain employs TRBV7-3 and TRBJ2-1; D ambiguous. Between the trimmed V and J ends, which lost 1 base and 4 bases, there was a span of 14 bases. CDR3 length: 16 amino acids. Germline V CDR1 and CDR2: SGHTA, FQGTGA.

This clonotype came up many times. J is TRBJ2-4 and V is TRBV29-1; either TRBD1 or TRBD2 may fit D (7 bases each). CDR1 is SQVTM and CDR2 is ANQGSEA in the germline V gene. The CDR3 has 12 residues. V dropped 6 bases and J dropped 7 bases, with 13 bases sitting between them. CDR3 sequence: CSVRQGGNIQYF. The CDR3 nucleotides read TGCAGCGTACGACAGGGAGGGAACATTCAGTACTTC.

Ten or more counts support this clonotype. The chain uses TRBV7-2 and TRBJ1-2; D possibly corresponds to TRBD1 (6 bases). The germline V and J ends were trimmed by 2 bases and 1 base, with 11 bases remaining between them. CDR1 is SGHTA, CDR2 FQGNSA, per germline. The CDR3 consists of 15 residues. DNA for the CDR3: TGTGCCAGCAGCTTAACAGGGCTCGATAACTATGGCTACACCTTC. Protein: CASSLTGLDNYGYTF. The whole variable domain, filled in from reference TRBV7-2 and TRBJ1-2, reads GAGVSQSPSNKVTEKGKDVELRCDPISGHTALYWYRQSLGQGLEFLIYFQGNSAPDKSGLPSDRFSAERTGGSVSTLTIQRTQQEDSAVYLCASSLTGLDNYGYTFGSGTRLTVV.

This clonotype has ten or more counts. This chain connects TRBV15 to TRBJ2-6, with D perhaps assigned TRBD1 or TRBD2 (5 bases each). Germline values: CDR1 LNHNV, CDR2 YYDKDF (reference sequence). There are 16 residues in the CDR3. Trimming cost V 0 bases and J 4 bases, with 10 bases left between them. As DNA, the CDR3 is TGTGCCACCAGCAGAGATGGGGGAGCCGGGGCCAACGTCCTGACTTTC. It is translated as CATSRDGGAGANVLTF. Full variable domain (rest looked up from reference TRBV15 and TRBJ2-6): DAMVIQNPRYQVTQFGKPVTLSCSQTLNHNVMYWYQQKSSQAPKLLFHYYDKDFNNEADTPDNFQSRRPNTSFCFLDIRSPGLGDTAMYLCATSRDGGAGANVLTFGAGSRLTVL.

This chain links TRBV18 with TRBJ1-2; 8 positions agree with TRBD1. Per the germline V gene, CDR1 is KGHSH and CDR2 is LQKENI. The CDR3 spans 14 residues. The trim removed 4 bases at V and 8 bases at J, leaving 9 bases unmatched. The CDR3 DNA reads TGTGCCAGCTCACTGGGACAGGATAATAGGGGCTACACCTTC. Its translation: CASSLGQDNRGYTF.

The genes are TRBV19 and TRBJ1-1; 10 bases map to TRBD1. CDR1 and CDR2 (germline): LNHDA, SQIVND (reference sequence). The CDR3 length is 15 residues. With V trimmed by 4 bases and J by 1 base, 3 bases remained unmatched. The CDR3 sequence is CASSSWDRGNTEAFF. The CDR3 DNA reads TGTGCCAGTAGTAGTTGGGACAGGGGGAACACTGAAGCTTTCTTT.